This TCR beta chain originates from a study of blood T cell repertoires in COVID-19. Sequencing used immunoSEQ multiplex PCR; TCRdb keeps in-frame clones, though not all of them. The sample shows about 370,000 clones, 85% to 90% of them seen only once. This receptor was identified in a man younger than 30 who had recovered from COVID-19. Sequencing was done on a sample of PBMCs or T cells enriched from blood (not recorded which).

The CDR3 loop is CASSIGPGNTEAFF. In DNA form, the CDR3 reads TGTGCCAGTAGTATAGGTCCGGGGAACACTGAAGCTTTCTTT. The rearrangement uses TRBV19 and TRBJ1-1; the D is unclear. The CDR3 extends over 14 amino acids. Trimming shortened V by 1 base and J by 1 base, and 7 bases separated the two germline ends. Germline V lookup: CDR1 LNHDA, CDR2 SQIVND (reference sequence).